The rows below give T cell receptor beta chains drawn from one sample of a study of blood T cell repertoires in COVID-19. Assay: immunoSEQ multiplex PCR; the TCRdb copy retains only in-frame clones and omits some. This table has approximately 150,000 clones, roughly 89% appearing once. Material for sequencing was peripheral blood. All receptors come from a woman aged 45-59 years with acute or convalescent COVID-19. Both conserved end residues are part of each CDR3. The D gene is left open where the match is weak. Clone size is not always given. Where it is, it says once, few, many or a class for expanded clones.

CDR3aa: CASSLGLIYNQPQHF; CDR3nt: TGTGCCAGCAGCCTAGGTTTGATCTACAATCAGCCCCAGCATTTT; abundance: NA; v_gene: TRBV7-8; j_gene: TRBJ1-5; d_gene: NA
CDR3aa: CASSSGQPYEQYF; CDR3nt: TGTGCCAGCAGCTCGGGACAGCCATACGAGCAGTACTTC; abundance: NA; v_gene: TRBV7-2; j_gene: TRBJ2-7; d_gene: TRBD1
CDR3aa: CASSLWGSGGRGLTYNEQFF; CDR3nt: TGTGCCAGCTCACTTTGGGGTAGCGGCGGGCGAGGTCTCACCTACAATGAGCAGTTCTTC; abundance: NA; v_gene: TRBV18; j_gene: TRBJ2-1; d_gene: NA
CDR3aa: CASSDARTGKEKLFF; CDR3nt: TGTGCCAGCAGCGACGCCCGGACAGGGAAAGAAAAACTGTTTTTT; abundance: NA; v_gene: TRBV7-2; j_gene: TRBJ1-4; d_gene: TRBD1
CDR3aa: CASSLTQINYGYTF; CDR3nt: TGTGCCAGCAGCTTGACACAGATTAACTATGGCTACACCTTC; abundance: NA; v_gene: TRBV5-4; j_gene: TRBJ1-2; d_gene: NA
CDR3aa: CASSDRGHTDTQYF; CDR3nt: TGTGCCAGCAGCGACAGGGGCCACACAGATACGCAGTATTTT; abundance: NA; v_gene: TRBV5-6; j_gene: TRBJ2-3; d_gene: TRBD1
CDR3aa: CASSQYRQPSYEQYF; CDR3nt: TGTGCCAGCAGCCAGTATAGACAGCCCTCCTACGAGCAGTACTTC; abundance: NA; v_gene: TRBV6-5; j_gene: TRBJ2-7; d_gene: NA
CDR3aa: CASSYSIPSSDSNQPQHF; CDR3nt: TGTGCCAGCAGTTACTCCATCCCCTCCAGCGATAGCAATCAGCCCCAGCATTTT; abundance: NA; v_gene: TRBV6-2/TRBV6-3; j_gene: TRBJ1-5; d_gene: NA
CDR3aa: CASSIMAGNYGYTF; CDR3nt: TGTGCCAGTAGTATCATGGCAGGGAACTATGGCTACACCTTC; abundance: NA; v_gene: TRBV19; j_gene: TRBJ1-2; d_gene: NA
CDR3aa: CASSLVRGHYEQYF; CDR3nt: TGTGCCAGCAGTTTAGTTCGGGGTCACTACGAGCAGTACTTC; abundance: NA; v_gene: TRBV27; j_gene: TRBJ2-7; d_gene: NA
CDR3aa: CASSVVGHRGESYNEQFF; CDR3nt: TGTGCCAGCAGCGTAGTGGGACACAGGGGGGAGTCCTACAATGAGCAGTTCTTC; abundance: NA; v_gene: TRBV9; j_gene: TRBJ2-1; d_gene: TRBD1
CDR3aa: CATSDPGTGFYEQFF; CDR3nt: TGTGCCACCAGTGATCCAGGGACAGGGTTTTATGAGCAGTTCTTC; abundance: NA; v_gene: TRBV24-1; j_gene: TRBJ2-1; d_gene: TRBD1
CDR3aa: CASSSGGTGELFF; CDR3nt: TGTGCCAGCAGCTCAGGTGGGACCGGGGAGCTGTTTTTT; abundance: NA; v_gene: TRBV7-9; j_gene: TRBJ2-2; d_gene: NA
CDR3aa: CASSIERRAYNEQFF; CDR3nt: TGTGCCAGTAGTATAGAGCGGCGAGCCTACAATGAGCAGTTCTTC; abundance: NA; v_gene: TRBV19; j_gene: TRBJ2-1; d_gene: NA
CDR3aa: CASSFLVYNEQFF; CDR3nt: TGTGCCAGCTCATTTCTAGTTTACAATGAGCAGTTCTTC; abundance: NA; v_gene: TRBV27; j_gene: TRBJ2-1; d_gene: NA
CDR3aa: CASSFAGGEMGGYTF; CDR3nt: TGTGCCAGCAGCTTCGCCGGGGGGGAGATGGGTGGCTACACCTTC; abundance: NA; v_gene: TRBV7-9; j_gene: TRBJ1-2; d_gene: NA
CDR3aa: CASSMFQTNYGYTF; CDR3nt: TGTGCCAGTAGTATGTTTCAGACTAACTATGGCTACACCTTC; abundance: NA; v_gene: TRBV19; j_gene: TRBJ1-2; d_gene: NA
CDR3aa: CASSLPGLLDNEQFF; CDR3nt: TGTGCCAGCAGCTTGCCAGGGCTTCTCGACAATGAGCAGTTCTTC; abundance: once; v_gene: TRBV5-6; j_gene: TRBJ2-1; d_gene: NA
CDR3aa: CASSLDSGGLNTEAFF; CDR3nt: TGCGCCAGCAGCCTCGACAGTGGCGGCTTGAACACTGAAGCTTTCTTT; abundance: NA; v_gene: TRBV4-3; j_gene: TRBJ1-1; d_gene: NA
CDR3aa: CASSGGTSGPLYNEQFF; CDR3nt: TGTGCCAGCAGCGGGGGGACTAGCGGGCCTCTCTACAATGAGCAGTTCTTC; abundance: NA; v_gene: TRBV9; j_gene: TRBJ2-1; d_gene: TRBD2
CDR3aa: CASSPGLVGETQYF; CDR3nt: TGCGCCAGCAGCCCTGGACTAGTTGGTGAGACCCAGTACTTC; abundance: NA; v_gene: TRBV5-1; j_gene: TRBJ2-5; d_gene: TRBD2
CDR3aa: CAWSPPGTEAFF; CDR3nt: TGTGCCTGGAGCCCCCCGGGAACTGAAGCTTTCTTT; abundance: NA; v_gene: TRBV30; j_gene: TRBJ1-1; d_gene: NA
CDR3aa: CASSSSGLAGNYEQYF; CDR3nt: TGTGCCAGCAGTTCCTCCGGACTAGCGGGAAACTACGAGCAGTACTTC; abundance: NA; v_gene: TRBV6-5; j_gene: TRBJ2-7; d_gene: TRBD2
CDR3aa: CASSGSVYNSPLHF; CDR3nt: TGTGCCAGCAGTGGGTCGGTGTATAATTCACCCCTCCACTTT; abundance: NA; v_gene: TRBV2; j_gene: TRBJ1-6; d_gene: NA
CDR3aa: CASGIWTGDGYTF; CDR3nt: TGTGCCAGCGGGATATGGACAGGGGACGGCTACACCTTC; abundance: NA; v_gene: TRBV2; j_gene: TRBJ1-2; d_gene: TRBD1
CDR3aa: CASSLGLLSLNEQFF; CDR3nt: TGTGCCAGCAGCTTGGGACTACTTTCCTTAAATGAGCAGTTCTTC; abundance: NA; v_gene: TRBV5-4; j_gene: TRBJ2-1; d_gene: NA
CDR3aa: CSASIAGSSYEQYF; CDR3nt: TGCAGTGCTAGTATAGCGGGTTCTTCCTACGAGCAGTACTTC; abundance: NA; v_gene: TRBV20-1; j_gene: TRBJ2-7; d_gene: TRBD2
CDR3aa: CASSLIDPGRGYGYTF; CDR3nt: TGTGCCAGCAGCTTAATAGACCCGGGCAGGGGCTATGGCTACACCTTC; abundance: NA; v_gene: TRBV27; j_gene: TRBJ1-2; d_gene: NA
CDR3aa: CASSPGQGEGVYTF; CDR3nt: TGTGCCAGTAGTCCCGGACAGGGGGAAGGGGTGTACACCTTC; abundance: NA; v_gene: TRBV19; j_gene: TRBJ1-2; d_gene: TRBD1
CDR3aa: CASSQGQLTTNEKLFF; CDR3nt: TGTGCCAGCAGCCAAGGACAGTTAACAACTAATGAAAAACTGTTTTTT; abundance: NA; v_gene: TRBV14; j_gene: TRBJ1-4; d_gene: NA
CDR3aa: CASSLTLRDYGYTF; CDR3nt: TGTGCCAGCAGCCTAACTCTGCGAGACTATGGCTACACCTTC; abundance: NA; v_gene: TRBV13; j_gene: TRBJ1-2; d_gene: NA
CDR3aa: CASNLHEQFF; CDR3nt: TGTGCCAGCAATCTTCATGAGCAGTTCTTC; abundance: NA; v_gene: TRBV6-5; j_gene: TRBJ2-1; d_gene: NA
CDR3aa: CASSFLTSGSYEQYF; CDR3nt: TGTGCCAGCAGCTTTTTGACTAGCGGGTCCTACGAGCAGTACTTC; abundance: NA; v_gene: TRBV7-2; j_gene: TRBJ2-7; d_gene: TRBD2
CDR3aa: CASSATGPYNSPLHF; CDR3nt: TGTGCCAGTAGTGCGACAGGGCCCTATAATTCACCCCTCCACTTT; abundance: NA; v_gene: TRBV19; j_gene: TRBJ1-6; d_gene: TRBD1
CDR3aa: CASSFASTGVSYNEQFF; CDR3nt: TGTGCCAGCAGCTTTGCCTCTACAGGGGTCTCCTACAATGAGCAGTTCTTC; abundance: NA; v_gene: TRBV11-3; j_gene: TRBJ2-1; d_gene: TRBD1
CDR3aa: CASEVSSYNEQFF; CDR3nt: TGTGCCAGCGAGGTAAGCTCCTACAATGAGCAGTTCTTC; abundance: NA; v_gene: TRBV27; j_gene: TRBJ2-1; d_gene: NA
CDR3aa: CAISESMASGGNNEQFF; CDR3nt: TGTGCCATCAGTGAGTCGATGGCTAGCGGAGGAAACAATGAGCAGTTCTTC; abundance: NA; v_gene: TRBV10-3; j_gene: TRBJ2-1; d_gene: TRBD2
CDR3aa: CASSWDRVGSYGYTF; CDR3nt: TGCGCCAGCAGCTGGGACAGGGTGGGGTCCTATGGCTACACCTTC; abundance: NA; v_gene: TRBV5-1; j_gene: TRBJ1-2; d_gene: TRBD1
CDR3aa: CASSFQGGETNEKLFF; CDR3nt: TGCGCCAGCAGCTTCCAGGGCGGGGAAACTAATGAAAAACTGTTTTTT; abundance: NA; v_gene: TRBV5-1; j_gene: TRBJ1-4; d_gene: NA
CDR3aa: CASSFSQSGDRDTQYF; CDR3nt: TGTGCCAGCAGCTTTTCACAGAGCGGGGACCGAGATACGCAGTATTTT; abundance: NA; v_gene: TRBV7-2; j_gene: TRBJ2-3; d_gene: TRBD2
CDR3aa: CASSLTSVGYNEQFF; CDR3nt: TGTGCCAGCAGCCTTACTAGCGTCGGCTACAATGAGCAGTTCTTC; abundance: once; v_gene: TRBV7-6; j_gene: TRBJ2-1; d_gene: TRBD2
CDR3aa: CSASHGRSYTF; CDR3nt: TGCAGTGCTAGTCACGGGAGAAGCTACACCTTC; abundance: NA; v_gene: TRBV20-1; j_gene: TRBJ1-2; d_gene: NA
CDR3aa: CASSLSGTKNTEAFF; CDR3nt: TGTGCCAGCAGCTTGTCAGGGACAAAGAACACTGAAGCTTTCTTT; abundance: NA; v_gene: TRBV5-8; j_gene: TRBJ1-1; d_gene: NA
CDR3aa: CASSPYNDRAAFF; CDR3nt: TGTGCCAGCTCACCATATAACGACAGGGCTGCTTTCTTT; abundance: NA; v_gene: TRBV18; j_gene: TRBJ1-1; d_gene: TRBD1
CDR3aa: CASSEARGGANEQFF; CDR3nt: TGTGCCAGCAGTGAGGCTCGCGGGGGGGCGAATGAGCAGTTCTTC; abundance: few; v_gene: TRBV2; j_gene: TRBJ2-1; d_gene: TRBD2
CDR3aa: CASSFGGTNTGELFF; CDR3nt: TGCGCCAGCAGCTTTGGGGGGACGAACACCGGGGAGCTGTTTTTT; abundance: NA; v_gene: TRBV5-1; j_gene: TRBJ2-2; d_gene: NA
CDR3aa: CASSFGTGSDGYTF; CDR3nt: TGTGCCAGCAGCTTCGGGACAGGGTCTGATGGCTACACCTTC; abundance: NA; v_gene: TRBV11-2; j_gene: TRBJ1-2; d_gene: TRBD1
CDR3aa: CASSDSRNEQFF; CDR3nt: TGTGCCAGCAGTGACTCCCGCAATGAGCAGTTCTTC; abundance: NA; v_gene: TRBV6-4; j_gene: TRBJ2-1; d_gene: NA
CDR3aa: CASSPADTQYF; CDR3nt: TGTGCCAGCAGCCCCGCGGATACGCAGTATTTT; abundance: NA; v_gene: TRBV7-9; j_gene: TRBJ2-3; d_gene: NA
CDR3aa: CASSRQERSNGYTF; CDR3nt: TGTGCCAGTAGTAGGCAGGAAAGGTCCAATGGCTACACCTTC; abundance: NA; v_gene: TRBV19; j_gene: TRBJ1-2; d_gene: NA
CDR3aa: CASNPGYNTEAFF; CDR3nt: TGTGCCAGTAACCCGGGGTATAACACTGAAGCTTTCTTT; abundance: NA; v_gene: TRBV19; j_gene: TRBJ1-1; d_gene: NA
CDR3aa: CASSYSGVDNSPLHF; CDR3nt: TGTGCCAGCAGTTACAGCGGGGTAGATAATTCACCCCTCCACTTT; abundance: NA; v_gene: TRBV6-5; j_gene: TRBJ1-6; d_gene: NA
CDR3aa: CASRPGLGTDTQYF; CDR3nt: TGTGCCAGCAGGCCCGGACTGGGAACAGATACGCAGTATTTT; abundance: NA; v_gene: TRBV21-1; j_gene: TRBJ2-3; d_gene: NA
CDR3aa: CASLGGNEQFF; CDR3nt: TGCGCCAGCCTGGGGGGTAATGAGCAGTTCTTC; abundance: NA; v_gene: TRBV10-1; j_gene: TRBJ2-1; d_gene: NA